This T cell receptor (beta chain) was captured by sequencing in a study of cytomegalovirus exposure and HLA in healthy donors. This CDR3 has 15 residues. The V and J ends lost 0 bases and 4 bases respectively, with 9 bases between them. CDR1 is LNHNV and CDR2 is YYDKDF in the germline V gene (reference sequence). PCR amplification relied on 60 Vbeta primers (plus 13 Jbeta primers). The protocol was immunoSEQ multiplex PCR, while the TCRdb copy is restricted to in-frame clones and leaves out a portion. The table records about 150,000 clones, roughly 78% of them present only once. The sequence came from a woman in her fifties or sixties in good health and CMV-seropositive. The sequenced sample was PBMCs. The V and J genes are TRBV15 and TRBJ2-2; the D gene is possibly TRBD2 (7 bases). The CDR3 spells CATSRDRGGTGELFF. CDR3 sequence (DNA): TGTGCCACCAGCAGAGATAGGGGGGGCACCGGGGAGCTGTTTTTT. The full variable domain, rest sourced from reference TRBV15 and TRBJ2-2, is DAMVIQNPRYQVTQFGKPVTLSCSQTLNHNVMYWYQQKSSQAPKLLFHYYDKDFNNEADTPDNFQSRRPNTSFCFLDIRSPGLGDTAMYLCATSRDRGGTGELFFGEGSRLTVL.